The clone carrying this T cell receptor beta chain was observed a single time. The ends were cut back, 1 base at V and 1 base at J, with 12 bases in the middle. Germline V CDR1 and CDR2: SGHRS, YFSETQ. The CDR3 spans 16 residues. The data originate from a study of blood T cell repertoires in COVID-19. Across the study: Samples came from the United States, Italy and Spain, spanning acute and convalescent COVID-19.

Authors' data handling: Amplification of reference gene primers was used by the study to estimate nucleated cell counts. TCRdb keeps only in-frame clones here, not all; method: immunoSEQ multiplex PCR. The V and J calls and clone size are taken from that table; D and trimming were inferred from the DNA. This sample has about 250,000 clones; around nine tenths occur once, and the top ten carry 0.85% to 1%. The chain combines TRBV5-1 with TRBJ2-4; perhaps TRBD2 as D (6 bases). Sequencing used peripheral blood. This TCR was sampled from a woman aged 40 to 49 who had recovered from COVID-19. The CDR3 protein is CASSLSGVPAKNIQYF. Written as DNA, the CDR3 is TGCGCCAGCAGCTTGTCGGGGGTACCGGCCAAAAACATTCAGTACTTC.